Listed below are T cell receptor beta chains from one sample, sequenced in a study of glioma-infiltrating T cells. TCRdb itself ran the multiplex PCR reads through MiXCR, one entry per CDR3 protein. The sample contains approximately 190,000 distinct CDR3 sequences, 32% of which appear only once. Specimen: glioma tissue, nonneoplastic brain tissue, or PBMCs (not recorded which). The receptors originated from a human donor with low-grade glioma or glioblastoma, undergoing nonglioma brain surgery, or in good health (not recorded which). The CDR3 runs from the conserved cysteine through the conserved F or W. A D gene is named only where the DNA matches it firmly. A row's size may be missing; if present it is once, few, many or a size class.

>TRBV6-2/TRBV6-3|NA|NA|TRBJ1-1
TGTGCCAGCATTTTTGGGGGAGTGGGGTGGAGCACTGAAGCTTTCTTT
CASIFGGVGWSTEAFF
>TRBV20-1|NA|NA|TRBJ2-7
TGCAGTGCTAGAGGCACGTTCGGTTGCTCCATCTACGAGCAGTACTTC
CSARGTFGCSIYEQYF
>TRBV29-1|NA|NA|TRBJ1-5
TGCAGCGTTGGGTTGGGGGCAGGTCAGCCCCAGCATTTT
CSVGLGAGQPQHF
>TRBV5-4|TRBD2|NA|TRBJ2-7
TGTGCCAGCAGCTCTGGACTAGCGGGAGTCAGGGAGCAGTACTTC
CASSSGLAGVREQYF
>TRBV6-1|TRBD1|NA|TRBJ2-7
TGTGCCAGCAGTTGGGGGTTCAGGACAGGGTCCTACGAGCAGTACTTC
CASSWGFRTGSYEQYF
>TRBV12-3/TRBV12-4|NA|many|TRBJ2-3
TGTGCCAGCAGCGTTATGGGCACAGATACGCAGTATTTT
CASSVMGTDTQYF
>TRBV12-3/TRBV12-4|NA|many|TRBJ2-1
TGTGCCAGCAGGTTACTAGGGGGGTACAATGAGCAGTTCTTC
CASRLLGGYNEQFF
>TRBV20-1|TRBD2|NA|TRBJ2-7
TGCAGTGCTAGTAATCCTAGCGGGAACAACGAGCAGTACTTC
CSASNPSGNNEQYF
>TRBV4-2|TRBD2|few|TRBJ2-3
TGTGCCAGCGGCGAACTAGCGGGAGTAGGGACAGATACGCAGTATTTT
CASGELAGVGTDTQYF
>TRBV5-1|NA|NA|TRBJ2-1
TGCGCCAGCGCTATGGTGGGGGGAAATGAGCAGTCCTTC
CASAMVGGNEQSF